Listed below are T cell receptor beta chains from one sample, sequenced in a study of blood T cell repertoires in COVID-19. Repertoires were generated with immunoSEQ multiplex PCR, while TCRdb's copy carries only in-frame clones and drops some. In the table there are 200,000 to 300,000 clones, 86% of which are singletons. The sequenced sample was peripheral blood. The receptors derive from a woman in her twenties or thirties who had recovered from COVID-19. CDR3s include the opening cysteine and the closing phenylalanine or tryptophan. D genes are given only for firm matches. Clone size is given for some rows only: seen once, a few or many times, or a class if the clone is expanded.

j_call d_call v_call clone_size cdr3_nt cdr3_aa
TRBJ2-2 TRBD2 TRBV2 few TGTGCCAGCAGTGGGGATCTAGCGGGGACCGGGGAGCTGTTTTTT CASSGDLAGTGELFF
TRBJ2-5 - TRBV2 - TGTGCCAGCAGACGCGGGGCCTTTGTTGAGACCCAGTACTTC CASRRGAFVETQYF
TRBJ1-2 - TRBV10-3 - TGTGCCATCAGTGCCCCTACAACAGGAGCACTAACTCATTATGGCTACACCTTC CAISAPTTGALTHYGYTF
TRBJ2-2 TRBD1 TRBV9 - TGTGCCAGCAGCGGGACAGGGGGAGGAACCGGGGAGCTGTTTTTT CASSGTGGGTGELFF
TRBJ2-7 - TRBV6-1 - TGTGCCAGCAGTGAAGTTGCTGTCCCCACCGCGGACGAGCAGTACTTC CASSEVAVPTADEQYF
TRBJ2-7 - TRBV7-3 - TGTGCCAGCAGCCTTACTAGGTCCCACGAGCAGTACTTC CASSLTRSHEQYF
TRBJ2-7 TRBD1 TRBV10-3 - TGTGCCATCAGTAGGGACAGGGGACTAGCCTACGAGCAGTACTTC CAISRDRGLAYEQYF
TRBJ2-3 - TRBV15 - TGTGCCACCAGCAGAACCTTCGCGGTGGAATTATCAGATACGCAGTATTTT CATSRTFAVELSDTQYF
TRBJ2-1 TRBD2 TRBV19 - TGTGCCAGTAGTATTGAGCTAGCGGGGGGTCTGAGGAATGAGCAGTTCTTC CASSIELAGGLRNEQFF
TRBJ2-3 TRBD1 TRBV4-1 - TGCGCCAGCAGCCAACAGACAGGGGTAACAGATACGCAGTATTTT CASSQQTGVTDTQYF
TRBJ1-5 - TRBV19 - TGTGCCAGTAGTGCCAGGGCACATAGCAATCAGCCCCAGCATTTT CASSARAHSNQPQHF
TRBJ1-1 - TRBV6-5 - TGTGCCAGCTTTGGGGGGTCTATGGATTACACTGAAGCTTTCTTT CASFGGSMDYTEAFF
TRBJ2-7 TRBD1 TRBV4-1 - TGCGCCAGCAGTAAGGGACAGCCGGCCTACGAGCAGTACTTC CASSKGQPAYEQYF
TRBJ1-6 - TRBV9 - TGTGCCAGCAGCTCACAGGGTAGAGCTACCCATTCACCCCTCCACTTT CASSSQGRATHSPLHF
TRBJ2-3 TRBD2 TRBV4-1 - TGCGCCAGCAGCCCTAAGGGGACTAGCGGACAAACAGATACGCAGTATTTT CASSPKGTSGQTDTQYF
TRBJ2-2 TRBD2 TRBV10-2 - TGCGCCAGCAGTCGCACCAGCGGGGTTAACACCGGGGAGCTGTTTTTT CASSRTSGVNTGELFF